The TCR beta chain under discussion was sequenced for a study of blood T cell repertoires in COVID-19. J gave up 2 bases and V 7 bases, and 6 bases lay outside the gene matches. Germline CDR1 and CDR2: MDHEN and SYDVKM. The CDR3 sequence is 14 residues long. Original methodology: How many nucleated cells were present was estimated from reference gene primer amplification. Sequencing used immunoSEQ multiplex PCR; TCRdb keeps in-frame clones, though not all of them. The V and J calls and clone size come from that table; D and trimming were worked out from the DNA. The sample lists 200,000 or so clones; 87% were seen once.

V is TRBV28 and J is TRBJ1-2; 8 bases are a match to TRBD1. The sequence came from a man aged 35 to 55 with active or convalescent COVID-19. Sequenced sample: peripheral blood. The CDR3 DNA is TGTGCCAGCACCCCGGGACAGGCCAACTATGGCTACACCTTC. This gives the protein CASTPGQANYGYTF.